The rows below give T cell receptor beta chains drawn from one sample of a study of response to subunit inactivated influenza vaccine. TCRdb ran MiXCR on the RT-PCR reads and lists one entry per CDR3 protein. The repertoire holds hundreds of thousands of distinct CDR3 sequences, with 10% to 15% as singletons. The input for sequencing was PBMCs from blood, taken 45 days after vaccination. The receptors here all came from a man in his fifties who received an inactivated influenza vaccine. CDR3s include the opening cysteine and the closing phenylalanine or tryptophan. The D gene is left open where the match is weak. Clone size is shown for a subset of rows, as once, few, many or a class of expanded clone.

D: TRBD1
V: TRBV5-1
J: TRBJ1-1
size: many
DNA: TGCGCCAGCAGCTTGGATCCAGGGGGCATGAACACTGAAGCTTTCTTT
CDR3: CASSLDPGGMNTEAFF

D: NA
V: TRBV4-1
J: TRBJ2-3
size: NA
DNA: TGCGCCAGCAGCCTACTCGGAGGGGCGGGGCCCACAGATACGCAGTATTTT
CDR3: CASSLLGGAGPTDTQYF

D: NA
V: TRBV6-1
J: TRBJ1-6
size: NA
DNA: TGTGCCAGCCAATGGAGGGAGAATAATTCACCCCTCCACTTT
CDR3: CASQWRENNSPLHF

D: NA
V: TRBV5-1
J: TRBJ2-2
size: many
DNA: TGCGCCAGCAGCTTGGACACTCCCGGGGAGCTGTTTTTT
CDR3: CASSLDTPGELFF

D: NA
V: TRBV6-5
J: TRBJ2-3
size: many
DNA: TGTGCCAGCAGTTTGACAGCCACTAGCACAGATACGCAGTATTTT
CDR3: CASSLTATSTDTQYF

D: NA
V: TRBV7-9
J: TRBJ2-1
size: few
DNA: TGTGCCAGCAGCTCCGTCACCAATGAGCAGTTCTTC
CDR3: CASSSVTNEQFF

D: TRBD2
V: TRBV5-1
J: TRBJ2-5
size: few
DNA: TGCGCCAGCAGCTCGGATGGGACTAGCCAAGAGACCCAGTACTTC
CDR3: CASSSDGTSQETQYF

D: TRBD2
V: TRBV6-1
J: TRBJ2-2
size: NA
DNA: TGTGCCAGCACCCCTCTCGGGGGCGGGGGGGCCTTCGGGGAGCTGTTTTTT
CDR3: CASTPLGGGGAFGELFF

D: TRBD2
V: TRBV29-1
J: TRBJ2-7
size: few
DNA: TGCAGCGTTGCCAGCGGGATTTCCTACGAGCAGTACTTC
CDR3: CSVASGISYEQYF

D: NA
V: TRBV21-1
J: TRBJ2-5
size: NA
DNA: TGTGCCAGCAGCACGGGGACTAGCGGATGGGGTCTCGGGGAGACCCAGTACTTC
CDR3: CASSTGTSGWGLGETQYF

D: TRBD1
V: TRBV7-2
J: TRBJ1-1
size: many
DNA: TGTGCCAGCAGCCGAGGACCGGGACAGGGTATGAACACTGAAGCTTTCTTT
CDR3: CASSRGPGQGMNTEAFF

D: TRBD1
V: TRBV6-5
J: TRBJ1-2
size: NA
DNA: TGTGCCAGCAGTTACGTGACAGGGTTAAACTATGGCTACACCTTC
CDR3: CASSYVTGLNYGYTF

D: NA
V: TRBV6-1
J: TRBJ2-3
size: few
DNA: TGTGCCAGCAGTGAAGTGTACCCCCGTATTACAGATACGCAGTATTTT
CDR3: CASSEVYPRITDTQYF

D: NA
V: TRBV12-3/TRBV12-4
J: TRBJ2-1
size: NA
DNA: TGTGCCAGCAGTTTAGCGGAACCGGCGAGGCTCGATCCGTTCTTC
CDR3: CASSLAEPARLDPFF

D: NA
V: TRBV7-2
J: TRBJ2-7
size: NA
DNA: TGTGCCAGCAGCTTAGCGGCCAGCTGGGGAAGTGGTTCCTACGAGCAGTACTTC
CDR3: CASSLAASWGSGSYEQYF

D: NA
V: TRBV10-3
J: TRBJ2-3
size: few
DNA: TGTGCCATCAGTGATGGGGTAGAGGGAGATACGCAGTATTTT
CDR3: CAISDGVEGDTQYF

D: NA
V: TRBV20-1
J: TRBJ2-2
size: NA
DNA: TGCAGTGCTGCCCAACCCAACACCGGGGAGCTGTTTTTT
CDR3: CSAAQPNTGELFF

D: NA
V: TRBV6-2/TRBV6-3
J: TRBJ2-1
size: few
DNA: TGTGCCAGCAGCCCGGGTGGGGGGCATGAGCAGTTCTTC
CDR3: CASSPGGGHEQFF

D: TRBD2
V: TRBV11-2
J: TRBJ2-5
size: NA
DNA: TGTGCCAGCAGCCCGCTACGGGGGGTGGGAGAGACCCAGTACTTC
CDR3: CASSPLRGVGETQYF

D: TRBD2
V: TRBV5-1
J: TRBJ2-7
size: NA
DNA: TGCGCCAGCAGCATACGACTAGCGGGGCTATCCTACGAGCAGTACTTC
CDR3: CASSIRLAGLSYEQYF

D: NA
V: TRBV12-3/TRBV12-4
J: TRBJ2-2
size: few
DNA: TGTGCCAGCAGTTTACGAGGGGGAGCATGGAACACCGGGGAGCTGTTTTTT
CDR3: CASSLRGGAWNTGELFF

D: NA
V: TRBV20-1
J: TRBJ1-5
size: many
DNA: TGCAGTGCTAGAGATCTGGGCAGAAATCAGCCCCAGCATTTT
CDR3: CSARDLGRNQPQHF

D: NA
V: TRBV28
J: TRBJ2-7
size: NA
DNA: TGTGCCAGCAGTTTCGGTCGGGGGACGGTAGCCTACGAGCAGTACTTC
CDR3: CASSFGRGTVAYEQYF

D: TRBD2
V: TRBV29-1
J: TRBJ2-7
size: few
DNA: TGCAGCGTTGAACGGGGACTAGCGGGAGTCCCCTACGAGCAGTACTTC
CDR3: CSVERGLAGVPYEQYF

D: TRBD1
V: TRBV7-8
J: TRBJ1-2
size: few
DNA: TGTGCCAGCAGCACAGAAGGACAGGGGGCACGATATGGCTACACCTTC
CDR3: CASSTEGQGARYGYTF

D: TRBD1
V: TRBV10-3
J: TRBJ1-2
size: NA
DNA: TGTGCCATCAGTGAGTCAACAGGGGGCTTCTATGGCTACACCTTC
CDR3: CAISESTGGFYGYTF

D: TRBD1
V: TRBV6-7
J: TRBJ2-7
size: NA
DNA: TGTGCCAGCAGTTACTCGAGCGGGACAGGGGAACCATACGAGCAGTACTTC
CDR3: CASSYSSGTGEPYEQYF

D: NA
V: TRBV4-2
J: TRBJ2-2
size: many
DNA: TGTGCCAGCAGCCAACCTAACACCGGGGAGCTGTTTTTT
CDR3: CASSQPNTGELFF

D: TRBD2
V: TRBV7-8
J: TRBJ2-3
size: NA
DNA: TGTGCCAGCAGCTTGGGACTAGCGGGAGTCGGCACAGATACGCAGTATTTT
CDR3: CASSLGLAGVGTDTQYF

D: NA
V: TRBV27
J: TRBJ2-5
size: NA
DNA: TGTGCCAGCAGTCCCACCAGTGCGGGTTTAGAGACCCAGTACTTC
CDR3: CASSPTSAGLETQYF

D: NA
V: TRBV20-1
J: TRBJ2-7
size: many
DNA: TGCAGTGCCCCATTTGTTTGGGCTTCGGGATACGAGCAGTACTTC
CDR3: CSAPFVWASGYEQYF

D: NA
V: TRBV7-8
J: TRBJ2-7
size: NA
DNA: TGTGCCAGCAGCGGGAGTCCAGGCCCCTACGAGCAGTACTTC
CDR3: CASSGSPGPYEQYF

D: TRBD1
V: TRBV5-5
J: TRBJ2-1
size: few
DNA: TGTGCCAGCAGCATAGGACAGGGATCCTACAATGAGCAGTTCTTC
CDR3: CASSIGQGSYNEQFF

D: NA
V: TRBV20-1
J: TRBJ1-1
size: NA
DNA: TGCAGTGCTAGAGATCCGGGGGTGAACACTGAAGCTTTCTTT
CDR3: CSARDPGVNTEAFF

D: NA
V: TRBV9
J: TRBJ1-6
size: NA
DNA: TGTGCCAGCAGCGCAACGATGGCGGCTGAGACCCTCCACTTT
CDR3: CASSATMAAETLHF

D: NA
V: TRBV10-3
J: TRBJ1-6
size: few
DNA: TGTGCCATCAGTGTTAGGGGGGAGCTTACGGATTCACCCCTCCACTTT
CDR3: CAISVRGELTDSPLHF